This is a list of T cell receptor beta chains from one sample in a study of monozygotic twins with inflammatory bowel disease. TCRdb re-called the 5' RACE reads; one entry per CDR3 protein, DNA not given. Its table lists approximately 380,000 distinct CDR3 sequences. Sequencing was done on a sample of blood. All receptors come from a human donor with ulcerative colitis or Crohn's disease, or a healthy co-twin of an affected twin (not recorded which). CDR3s include the opening cysteine and the closing phenylalanine or tryptophan.

16 TRBJ2-1 TRBV19 CASSLSDRGPYNEQFF
15 TRBJ2-5 TRBV6-1 CASSEKILAGETQYF
15 TRBJ2-3 TRBV11-3 CASSLVSQGTDTQYF
15 TRBJ1-5 TRBV4-3 CASSQVTGSNQPQHF
15 TRBJ2-7 TRBV27 CASSLIGTGAYEQYF
15 TRBJ1-5 TRBV27 CASSPDSDGNQPQHF
16 TRBJ2-4 TRBV7-9 CASSSQGIGSKNIQYF
15 TRBJ2-7 TRBV12-3/TRBV12-4 CASSTGQGGHYEQYF
15 TRBJ2-7 TRBV2 CASSAPGTGKPEQYF
16 TRBJ2-3 TRBV3-1 CASSHRSPAGRDTQYF
15 TRBJ1-6 TRBV7-2 CASSLETGGISPLHF
13 TRBJ2-7 TRBV29-1 CSVEVRGAYEQYF
14 TRBJ2-5 TRBV20-1 CSAAPRDRDVSQYF
13 TRBJ2-2 TRBV9 CASSALNTGELFF
13 TRBJ1-2 TRBV20-1 CSASGDRGYGYTF
16 TRBJ2-6 TRBV5-1 CASSLIVEAGANVLTF
16 TRBJ2-1 TRBV6-1 CASSGLGAFVYNEQFF
15 TRBJ2-2 TRBV16 CASSQFNSNTGELFF
15 TRBJ2-7 TRBV7-9 CASSFPTGQAYEQYF
14 TRBJ2-3 TRBV30 CAWRLGGALDTQYF
17 TRBJ2-5 TRBV5-1 CASSPAGGVVDKETQYF
17 TRBJ1-2 TRBV5-6 CASSLRPPYQANYGYTF
13 TRBJ1-4 TRBV29-1 CSAEDSPGEKLFF
13 TRBJ1-1 TRBV12-3/TRBV12-4 CASSVRTPTEAFF
15 TRBJ1-5 TRBV5-1 CASSLQGGSNQPQHF
15 TRBJ2-4 TRBV6-2/TRBV6-3 CASSYQSREANIQYF
16 TRBJ2-5 TRBV5-1 CASSLGLAGGRETQYF
14 TRBJ2-7 TRBV6-2/TRBV6-3 CASSTGTWSYEQYF
17 TRBJ2-6 TRBV5-1 CASSLEDIQRGANVLTF
13 TRBJ1-1 TRBV6-5 CASTWRMNTEAFF
12 TRBJ1-1 TRBV12-3/TRBV12-4 CASRGQNTEAFF
14 TRBJ1-5 TRBV6-2/TRBV6-3 CASSYGMSNQPQHF
15 TRBJ2-1 TRBV6-4 CASNSRQGSYNEQFF
14 TRBJ2-1 TRBV7-9 CASSPVDSYNEQFF
16 TRBJ2-7 TRBV20-1 CSARDFSGAGGYEQYF
13 TRBJ1-1 TRBV7-3 CASSSNMNTEAFF
14 TRBJ1-1 TRBV12-3/TRBV12-4 CASSLVLGGTEAFF
13 TRBJ1-1 TRBV19 CASKPGHLGEAFF
18 TRBJ2-6 TRBV20-1 CSAQQMGLAANGANVLTF
15 TRBJ1-1 TRBV5-1 CASSLGRGSETEAFF
16 TRBJ2-1 TRBV4-1 CASSQDPGLAGNEQFF
18 TRBJ2-7 TRBV4-3 CASSQEDAIRGQKDEQYF
15 TRBJ2-3 TRBV6-1 CASIRGGARTDTQYF
15 TRBJ2-1 TRBV12-3/TRBV12-4 CASSQGGPYYNEQFF